Described below is a single T cell receptor beta chain sequence and its context. This specimen belongs to a study of blood T cell repertoires in COVID-19. The assay was immunoSEQ multiplex PCR, and TCRdb's table has in-frame clones only and misses some. There are some 490,000 clones in the sample; less than 90% occur only once, and roughly 8.5% lies in the top ten. Germline CDR1 is SGHAT and CDR2 is FQNNGV. The length of the CDR3 is 16 residues. Trimming removed 1 base from V and 5 bases from J; junction bases left unmatched: 8. This chain uses TRBV11-2 with TRBJ1-3; 7 nucleotides match TRBD1. Input material: PBMCs or T cells enriched from blood (not recorded which). The receptor was derived from a woman between 55 and 75 years old who had recovered from COVID-19. For the CDR3, the DNA is TGTGCCAGCAGCTTAGGCGGGTGGGACAGCAGAAACACCATATATTTT. As protein: CASSLGGWDSRNTIYF. Combining the CDR3 with reference TRBV11-2 and TRBJ1-3 gives the whole variable domain EAGVAQSPRYKIIEKRQSVAFWCNPISGHATLYWYQQILGQGPKLLIQFQNNGVVDDSQLPKDRFSAERLKGVDSTLKIQPAKLEDSAVYLCASSLGGWDSRNTIYFGEGSWLTVV.